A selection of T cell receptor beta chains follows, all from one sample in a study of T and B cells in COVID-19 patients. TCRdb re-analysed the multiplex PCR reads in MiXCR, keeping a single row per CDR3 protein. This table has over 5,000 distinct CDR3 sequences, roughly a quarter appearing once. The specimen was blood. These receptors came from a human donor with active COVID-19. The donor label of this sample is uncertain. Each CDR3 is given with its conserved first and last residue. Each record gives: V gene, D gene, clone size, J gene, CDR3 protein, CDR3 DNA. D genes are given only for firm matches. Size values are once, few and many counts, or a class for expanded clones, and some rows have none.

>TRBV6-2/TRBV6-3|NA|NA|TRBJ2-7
CASISGPSSYEQCF
TGTGCCAGCATTTCGGGGCCGAGCTCCTACGAGCAGTGCTTC
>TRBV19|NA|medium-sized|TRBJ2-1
CASSIVFYNEQFF
TGTGCCAGTAGTATAGTTTTCTACAATGAGCAGTTCTTC
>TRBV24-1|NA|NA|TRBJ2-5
CATSSGPVETQYF
TGTGCCACCAGTTCGGGGCCGGTCGAGACCCAGTACTTC
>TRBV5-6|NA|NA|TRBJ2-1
CASSLAVLSSYNEQFF
TGTGCCAGCAGCTTGGCAGTACTAAGCTCCTACAATGAGCAGTTCTTC
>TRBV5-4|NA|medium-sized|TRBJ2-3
CASSLGGKGTDTQYF
TGTGCCAGCAGCTTGGGGGGTAAGGGCACAGATACGCAGTATTTT
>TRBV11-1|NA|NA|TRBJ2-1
CASSLEAPNEQFF
TGTGCCAGCAGCTTAGAGGCCCCCAATGAGCAGTTCTTC
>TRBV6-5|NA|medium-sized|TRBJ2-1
CASGRDEQFF
TGTGCCAGCGGGCGGGATGAGCAGTTCTTC
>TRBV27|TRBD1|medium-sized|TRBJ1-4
CASSPLQGAEEKLFF
TGTGCCAGCAGTCCATTACAGGGGGCCGAGGAAAAACTGTTTTTT
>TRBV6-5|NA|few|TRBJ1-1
CASKLSGQNTEAFF
TGTGCCAGCAAGCTCAGTGGACAGAACACTGAAGCTTTCTTT
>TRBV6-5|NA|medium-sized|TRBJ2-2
CASSYDSGTGELFF
TGTGCCAGCAGTTATGACAGTGGCACCGGGGAGCTGTTTTTT
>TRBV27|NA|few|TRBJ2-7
CASSLGGWDNYEQYF
TGTGCCAGCAGCCTCGGGGGATGGGACAACTACGAGCAGTACTTC
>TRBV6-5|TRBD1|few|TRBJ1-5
CASSYSTGGQPQHF
TGTGCCAGCAGTTATTCGACAGGGGGCCAGCCCCAGCATTTT
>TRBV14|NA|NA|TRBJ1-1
CASSGDLNTEAFF
TGTGCCAGCAGCGGGGACCTGAACACTGAAGCTTTCTTT
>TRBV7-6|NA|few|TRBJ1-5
CASSLMALGSNQPQHF
TGTGCCAGCAGCTTAATGGCCCTTGGTAGCAATCAGCCCCAGCATTTT
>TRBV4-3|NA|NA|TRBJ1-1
CASSLRRNTEAFF
TGCGCCAGCAGCCTACGAAGGAACACTGAAGCTTTCTTT
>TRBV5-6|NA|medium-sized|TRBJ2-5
CASSLMETQYF
TGTGCCAGCAGCTTAATGGAGACCCAGTACTTC
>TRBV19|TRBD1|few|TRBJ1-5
CASSIVGQGAGQPQHF
TGTGCCAGTAGTATAGTGGGACAGGGGGCAGGTCAGCCCCAGCATTTT
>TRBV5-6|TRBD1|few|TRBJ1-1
CASSFQRGLNTEAFF
TGTGCCAGCAGCTTTCAGAGGGGGCTAAACACTGAAGCTTTCTTT
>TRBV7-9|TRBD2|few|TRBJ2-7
CASSVSGSVDEQYF
TGTGCCAGCAGCGTTAGCGGGAGCGTAGACGAGCAGTACTTC
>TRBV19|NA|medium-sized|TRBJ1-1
CASTTGSGTEAFF
TGTGCCAGCACTACAGGGTCGGGCACTGAAGCTTTCTTT
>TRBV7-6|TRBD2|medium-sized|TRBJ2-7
CASSLAASGSHEQYF
TGTGCCAGCAGCTTAGCGGCTAGCGGGAGCCACGAGCAGTACTTC
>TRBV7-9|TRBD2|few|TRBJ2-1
CASSPTSGGLPNEQFF
TGTGCCAGCAGCCCGACTAGCGGGGGTCTTCCTAATGAGCAGTTCTTC
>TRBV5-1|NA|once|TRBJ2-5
CASRQDQETQYF
TGCGCCAGCCGACAGGACCAAGAGACCCAGTACTTC
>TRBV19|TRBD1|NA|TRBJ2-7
CASTKIRGQDSYEQYF
TGTGCCAGTACCAAAATAAGGGGACAGGACTCCTACGAGCAGTACTTC
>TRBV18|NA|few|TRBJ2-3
CASSPESSSTDTQYF
TGTGCCAGCTCACCGGAGAGTTCTAGCACAGATACGCAGTATTTT
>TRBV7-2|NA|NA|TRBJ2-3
CASSLKGADTQYF
TGTGCCAGCAGCTTAAAAGGGGCAGATACGCAGTATTTT
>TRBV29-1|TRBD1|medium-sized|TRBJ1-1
CSVTQDRDTEAFF
TGCAGCGTTACTCAGGACAGGGACACTGAAGCTTTCTTT
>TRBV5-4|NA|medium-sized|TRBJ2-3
CASSLVQPTDTQYF
TGTGCCAGCAGCTTGGTGCAGCCCACAGATACGCAGTATTTT
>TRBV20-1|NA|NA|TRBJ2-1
CSARPQRAYNEQFF
TGCAGTGCTAGACCCCAGAGGGCCTACAATGAGCAGTTCTTC
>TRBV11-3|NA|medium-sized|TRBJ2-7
CASSLTGSLSAYEQYF
TGTGCCAGCAGCTTAACGGGTAGTCTCTCGGCCTACGAGCAGTACTTC
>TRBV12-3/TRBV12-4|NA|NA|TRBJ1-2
CASSLVQEFNYGYTF
TGTGCCAGCAGTTTAGTGCAGGAGTTCAACTATGGCTACACCTTC
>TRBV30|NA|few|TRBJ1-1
CAWSVWGTRANTEAFF
TGTGCCTGGAGTGTGTGGGGCACCCGAGCGAACACTGAAGCTTTCTTT
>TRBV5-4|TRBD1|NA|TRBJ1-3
CASSPGQGRTGNTIYF
TGTGCCAGCAGCCCCGGACAGGGGAGGACAGGAAACACCATATATTTT
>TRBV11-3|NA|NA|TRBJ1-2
CASSLLRNYGYTF
TGTGCCAGCAGCTTGCTCAGAAACTATGGCTACACCTTC
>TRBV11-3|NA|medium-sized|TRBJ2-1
CASSFEITDYNEQFF
TGTGCCAGCAGCTTTGAAATAACGGATTACAATGAGCAGTTCTTC
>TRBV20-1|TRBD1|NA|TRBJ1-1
CSARVMGQGWSEAFF
TGCAGTGCTAGAGTAATGGGACAGGGCTGGTCTGAAGCTTTCTTT
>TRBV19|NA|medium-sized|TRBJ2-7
CATPYQDTYEQYF
TGTGCCACCCCGTACCAGGACACCTACGAGCAGTACTTC
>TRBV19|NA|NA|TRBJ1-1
CASSTTGFAEAFF
TGTGCCAGTAGTACCACAGGGTTCGCTGAAGCTTTCTTT
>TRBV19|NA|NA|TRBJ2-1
CAKWGDGGGRAEEQFF
TGTGCCAAGTGGGGCGATGGTGGAGGGCGAGCCGAGGAGCAGTTCTTC
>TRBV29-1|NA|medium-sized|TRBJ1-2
CSVGGGGYGYTF
TGCAGCGTTGGAGGGGGAGGCTATGGCTACACCTTC
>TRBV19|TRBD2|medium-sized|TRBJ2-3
CASRTTSGGVLGPDTQYF
TGTGCCAGTAGAACGACTAGCGGGGGGGTTCTTGGACCAGATACGCAGTATTTT
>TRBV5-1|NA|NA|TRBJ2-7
CASSLDAGAYEQYF
TGCGCCAGCAGCTTGGATGCAGGGGCCTACGAGCAGTACTTC
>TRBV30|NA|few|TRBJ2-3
CALARGSLQSTDTQYF
TGTGCCCTCGCGAGGGGAAGCCTCCAAAGCACAGATACGCAGTATTTT
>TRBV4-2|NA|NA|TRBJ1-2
CASSQMTALAF
TGTGCCAGCAGCCAAATGACTGCTCTCGCCTTC
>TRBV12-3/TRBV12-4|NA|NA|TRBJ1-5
CASSLREYSNQPQHF
TGTGCCAGCAGTTTGCGGGAGTATAGCAATCAGCCCCAGCATTTT
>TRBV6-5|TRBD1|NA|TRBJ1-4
CASSGQGIGRTNEKLFF
TGTGCCAGCAGTGGACAGGGGATCGGTAGGACTAATGAAAAACTGTTTTTT
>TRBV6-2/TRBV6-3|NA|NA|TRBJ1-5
CASSYQWRTHSNQPQHF
TGTGCCAGCAGTTACCAGTGGCGGACACATAGCAATCAGCCCCAGCATTTT
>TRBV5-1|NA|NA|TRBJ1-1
CASSPGAGAGNTEAFF
TGCGCCAGCAGCCCGGGGGCGGGCGCGGGGAACACTGAAGCTTTCTTT
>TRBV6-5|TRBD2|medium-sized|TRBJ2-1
CASSRGLADNEQFF
TGTGCCAGCAGTCGCGGACTAGCGGACAATGAGCAGTTCTTC
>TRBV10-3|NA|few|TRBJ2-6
CAIQGYNLGGANVLTF
TGTGCCATCCAGGGGTACAACCTTGGGGGGGCCAACGTCCTGACTTTC
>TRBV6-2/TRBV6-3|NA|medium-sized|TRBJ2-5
CASSTGLSGQIETQYF
TGTGCCAGCAGTACCGGCCTCTCCGGACAGATTGAGACCCAGTACTTC
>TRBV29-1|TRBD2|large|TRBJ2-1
CSVETSGEDEQFF
TGCAGCGTTGAAACTAGCGGAGAGGATGAGCAGTTCTTC
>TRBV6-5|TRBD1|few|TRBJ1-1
CASRLTRGRDTEAFF
TGTGCCAGCAGGTTAACGAGGGGGCGGGACACTGAAGCTTTCTTT
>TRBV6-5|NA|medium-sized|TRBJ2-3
CASTDARLVGSSTDTQYF
TGTGCCAGCACCGACGCCCGACTAGTCGGGTCTAGCACAGATACGCAGTATTTT
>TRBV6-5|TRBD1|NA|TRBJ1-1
CASSSPPTGGMNTEAFF
TGTGCCAGCAGTTCGCCGCCAACAGGGGGGATGAACACTGAAGCTTTCTTT
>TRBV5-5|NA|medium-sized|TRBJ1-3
CASSLVPSGTNTIYF
TGTGCCAGCAGCTTGGTTCCATCGGGGACAAACACCATATATTTT
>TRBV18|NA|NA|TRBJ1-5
CASSPQGRNQPQHF
TGTGCCAGCTCACCCCAGGGACGCAATCAGCCCCAGCATTTT